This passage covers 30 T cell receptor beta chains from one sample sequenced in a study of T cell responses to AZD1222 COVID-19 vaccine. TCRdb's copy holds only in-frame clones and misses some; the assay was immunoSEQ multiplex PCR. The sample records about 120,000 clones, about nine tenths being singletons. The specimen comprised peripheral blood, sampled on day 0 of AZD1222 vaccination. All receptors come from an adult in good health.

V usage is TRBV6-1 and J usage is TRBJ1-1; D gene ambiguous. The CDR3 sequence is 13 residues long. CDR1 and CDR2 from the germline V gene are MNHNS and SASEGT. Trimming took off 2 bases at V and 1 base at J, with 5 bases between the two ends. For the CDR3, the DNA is TGTGCCAGCAGTGAACAGCCGAACACTGAAGCTTTCTTT. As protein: CASSEQPNTEAFF.

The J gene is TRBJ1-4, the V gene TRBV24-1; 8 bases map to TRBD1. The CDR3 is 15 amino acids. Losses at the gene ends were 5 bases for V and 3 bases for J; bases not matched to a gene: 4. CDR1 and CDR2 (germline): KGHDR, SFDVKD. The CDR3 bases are TGTGCCACCAGTGGAACAGGGGGGGCTAATGAAAAACTGTTTTTT. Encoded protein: CATSGTGGANEKLFF.

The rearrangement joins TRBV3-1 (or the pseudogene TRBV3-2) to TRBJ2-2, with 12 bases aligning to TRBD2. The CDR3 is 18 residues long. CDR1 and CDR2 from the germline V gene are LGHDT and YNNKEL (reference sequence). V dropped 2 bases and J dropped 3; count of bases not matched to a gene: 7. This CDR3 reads CASSQRTSGAFYTGELFF. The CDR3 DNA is TGTGCCAGCAGCCAACGGACTAGCGGGGCCTTCTACACCGGGGAGCTGTTTTTT.

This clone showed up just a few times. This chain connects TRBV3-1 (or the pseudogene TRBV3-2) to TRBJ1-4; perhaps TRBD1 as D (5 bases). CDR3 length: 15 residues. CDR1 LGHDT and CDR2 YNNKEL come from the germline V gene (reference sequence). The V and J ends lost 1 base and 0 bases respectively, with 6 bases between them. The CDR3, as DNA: TGTGCCAGCAGCCAAGTGACAGCAACTAATGAAAAACTGTTTTTT. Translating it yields CASSQVTATNEKLFF.

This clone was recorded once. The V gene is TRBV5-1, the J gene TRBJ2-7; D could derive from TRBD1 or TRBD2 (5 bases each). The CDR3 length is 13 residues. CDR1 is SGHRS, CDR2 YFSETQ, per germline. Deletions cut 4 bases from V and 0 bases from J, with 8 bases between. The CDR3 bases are TGCGCCAGCAGCCGGGACGGCTCCTACGAGCAGTACTTC. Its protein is CASSRDGSYEQYF.

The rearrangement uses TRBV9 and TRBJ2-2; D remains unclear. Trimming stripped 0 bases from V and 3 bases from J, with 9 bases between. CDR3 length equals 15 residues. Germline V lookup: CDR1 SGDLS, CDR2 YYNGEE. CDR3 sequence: CASSVAPADTGELFF. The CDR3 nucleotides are TGTGCCAGCAGCGTAGCTCCGGCGGACACCGGGGAGCTGTTTTTT. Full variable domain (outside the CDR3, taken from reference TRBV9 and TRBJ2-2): DSGVTQTPKHLITATGQRVTLRCSPRSGDLSVYWYQQSLDQGLQFLIQYYNGEERAKGNILERFSAQQFPDLHSELNLSSLELGDSALYFCASSVAPADTGELFFGEGSRLTVL.

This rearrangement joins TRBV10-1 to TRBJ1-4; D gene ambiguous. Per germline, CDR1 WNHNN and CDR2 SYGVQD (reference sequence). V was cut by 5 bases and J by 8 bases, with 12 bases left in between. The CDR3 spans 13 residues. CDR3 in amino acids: CASSYRPGEKLFF. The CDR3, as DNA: TGCGCCAGCAGTTATCGCCCGGGGGAAAAACTGTTTTTT.

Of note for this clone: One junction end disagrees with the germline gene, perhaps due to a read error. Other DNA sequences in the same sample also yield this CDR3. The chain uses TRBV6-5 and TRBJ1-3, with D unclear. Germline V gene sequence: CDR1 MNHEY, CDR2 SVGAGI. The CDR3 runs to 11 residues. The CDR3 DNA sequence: TGTGCCAGCAGTTATGGAGACACCATATATTTT. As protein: CASSYGDTIYF.

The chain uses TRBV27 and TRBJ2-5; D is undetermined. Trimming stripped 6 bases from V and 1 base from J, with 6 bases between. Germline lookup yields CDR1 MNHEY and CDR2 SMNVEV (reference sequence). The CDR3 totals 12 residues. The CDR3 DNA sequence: TGTGCCAGCAGGCGGCTCCAAGAGACCCAGTACTTC. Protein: CASRRLQETQYF.

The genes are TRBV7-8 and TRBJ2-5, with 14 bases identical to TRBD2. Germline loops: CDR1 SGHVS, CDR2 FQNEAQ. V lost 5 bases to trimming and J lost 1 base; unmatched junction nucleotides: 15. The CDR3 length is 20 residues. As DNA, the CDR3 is TGTGCCAGCAGCCGAGACGATGGACTAGCGGGGGGCCTATCCCAAGAGACCCAGTACTTC. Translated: CASSRDDGLAGGLSQETQYF.

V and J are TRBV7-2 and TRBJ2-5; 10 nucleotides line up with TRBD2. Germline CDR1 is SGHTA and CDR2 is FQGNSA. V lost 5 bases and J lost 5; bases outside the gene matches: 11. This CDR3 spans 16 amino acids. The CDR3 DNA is TGTGCCAGCAGCCCAACTAGCGGGGTCTCTGGGGAGACCCAGTACTTC. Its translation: CASSPTSGVSGETQYF.

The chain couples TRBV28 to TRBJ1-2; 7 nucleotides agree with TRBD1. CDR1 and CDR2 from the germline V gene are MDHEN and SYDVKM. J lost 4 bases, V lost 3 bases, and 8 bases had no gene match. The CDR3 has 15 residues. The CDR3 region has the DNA TGTGCCAGCAGTTTCGGTGGGGACAGCTCCTATGGCTACACCTTC. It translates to CASSFGGDSSYGYTF.

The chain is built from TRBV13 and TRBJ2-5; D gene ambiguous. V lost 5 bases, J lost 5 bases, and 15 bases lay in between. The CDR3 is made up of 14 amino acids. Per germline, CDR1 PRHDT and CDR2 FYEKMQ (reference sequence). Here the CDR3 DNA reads TGTGCCAGCAGCCCCGCGGACGGGTCGGAGACCCAGTACTTC. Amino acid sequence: CASSPADGSETQYF.

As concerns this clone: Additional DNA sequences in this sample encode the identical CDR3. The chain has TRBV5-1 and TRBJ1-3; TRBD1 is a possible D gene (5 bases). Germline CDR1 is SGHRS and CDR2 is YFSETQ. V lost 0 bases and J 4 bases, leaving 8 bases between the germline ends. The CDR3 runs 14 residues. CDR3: CASSLAGYGNTIYF. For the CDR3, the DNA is TGCGCCAGCAGCTTGGCAGGGTACGGAAACACCATATATTTT.

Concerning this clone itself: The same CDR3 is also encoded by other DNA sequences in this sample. For the CDR3, the DNA is TGTGCCAGCAGCTTAGCAGGGAGCTACGAGCAGTACTTC. As protein: CASSLAGSYEQYF. This chain connects TRBV7-2 to TRBJ2-7, with D possibly matching TRBD2 (5 bases). The germline gives CDR1 SGHTA, CDR2 FQGNSA. The CDR3 contains 13 residues. Trimming took off 0 bases at V and 3 bases at J, with 6 bases between the two ends.

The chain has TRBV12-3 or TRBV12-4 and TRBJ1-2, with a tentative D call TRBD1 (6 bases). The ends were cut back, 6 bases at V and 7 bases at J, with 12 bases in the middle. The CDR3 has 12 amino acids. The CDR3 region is CASSGQRGGYTF. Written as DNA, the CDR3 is TGTGCCAGCAGCGGACAGAGGGGTGGCTACACCTTC.

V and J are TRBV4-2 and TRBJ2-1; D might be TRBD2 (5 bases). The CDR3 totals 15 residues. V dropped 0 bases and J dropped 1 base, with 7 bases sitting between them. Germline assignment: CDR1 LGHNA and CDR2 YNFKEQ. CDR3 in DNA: TGTGCCAGCAGCCAAGAGAGCGGTTCCTACAATGAGCAGTTCTTC. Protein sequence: CASSQESGSYNEQFF.

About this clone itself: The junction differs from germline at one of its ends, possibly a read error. The chain's CDR3 is CATSDKTRQGTLF. The CDR3 DNA is TGTGCCACCAGTGACAAAACCCGGCAGGGCACGCTCTTC. V gene TRBV24-1 combines with J gene TRBJ2-1, with D possibly being TRBD1 (5 bases). Germline V gives CDR1 KGHDR, CDR2 SFDVKD. The CDR3 is made up of 13 amino acids.

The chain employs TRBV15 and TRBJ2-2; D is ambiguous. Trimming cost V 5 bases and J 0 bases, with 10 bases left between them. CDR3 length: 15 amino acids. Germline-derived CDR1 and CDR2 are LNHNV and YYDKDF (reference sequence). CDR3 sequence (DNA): TGTGCCACCAGCTACACACTCTCGAACACCGGGGAGCTGTTTTTT. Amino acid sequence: CATSYTLSNTGELFF.

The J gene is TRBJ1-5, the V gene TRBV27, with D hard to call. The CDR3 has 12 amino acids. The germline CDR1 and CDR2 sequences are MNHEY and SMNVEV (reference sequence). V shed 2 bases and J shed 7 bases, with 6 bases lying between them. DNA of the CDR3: TGTGCCAGCAGTTTAATGGGCCAGCCCCAGCATTTT. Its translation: CASSLMGQPQHF.

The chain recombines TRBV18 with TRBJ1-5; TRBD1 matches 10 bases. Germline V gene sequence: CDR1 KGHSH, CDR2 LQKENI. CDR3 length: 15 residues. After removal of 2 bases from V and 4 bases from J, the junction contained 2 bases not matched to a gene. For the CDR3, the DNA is TGTGCCAGCTCACCAGGGACAGGGGAGAATCAGCCCCAGCATTTT. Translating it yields CASSPGTGENQPQHF.

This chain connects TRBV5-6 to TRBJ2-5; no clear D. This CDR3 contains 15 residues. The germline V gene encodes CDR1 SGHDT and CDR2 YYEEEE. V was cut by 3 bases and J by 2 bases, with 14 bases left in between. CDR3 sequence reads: CASSSTRLVQETQYF. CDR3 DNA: TGTGCCAGCAGCTCTACCAGACTCGTACAAGAGACCCAGTACTTC.

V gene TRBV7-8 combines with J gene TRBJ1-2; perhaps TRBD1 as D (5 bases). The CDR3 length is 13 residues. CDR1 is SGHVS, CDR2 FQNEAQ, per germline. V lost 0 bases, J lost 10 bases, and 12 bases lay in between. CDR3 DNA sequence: TGTGCCAGCAGCTTAGCCCCGGGGGGTATCTACACCTTC. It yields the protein CASSLAPGGIYTF. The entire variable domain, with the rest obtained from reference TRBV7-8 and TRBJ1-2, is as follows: GAGVSQSPRYKVAKRGQDVALRCDPISGHVSLFWYQQALGQGPEFLTYFQNEAQLDKSGLPSDRFFAERPEGSVSTLKIQRTQQEDSAVYLCASSLAPGGIYTFGSGTRLTVV.

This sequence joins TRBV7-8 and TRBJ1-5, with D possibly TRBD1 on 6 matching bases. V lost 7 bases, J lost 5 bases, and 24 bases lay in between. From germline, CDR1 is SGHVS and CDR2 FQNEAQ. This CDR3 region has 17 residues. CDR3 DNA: TGTGCCAGCAACAATGTATCGGGAGTGGGGGGCCATCAGCCCCAGCATTTT. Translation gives CASNNVSGVGGHQPQHF.

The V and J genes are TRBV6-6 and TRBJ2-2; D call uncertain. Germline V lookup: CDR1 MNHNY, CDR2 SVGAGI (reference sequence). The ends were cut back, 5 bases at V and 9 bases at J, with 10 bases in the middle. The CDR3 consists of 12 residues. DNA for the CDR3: TGTGCCAGCAGTCGGCGATTCCGGGAGCTGTTTTTT. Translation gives CASSRRFRELFF.

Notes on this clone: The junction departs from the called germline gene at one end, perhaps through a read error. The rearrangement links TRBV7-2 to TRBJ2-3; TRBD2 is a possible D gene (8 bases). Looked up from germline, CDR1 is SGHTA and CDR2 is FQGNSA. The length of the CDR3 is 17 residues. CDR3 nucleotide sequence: TGTGCCAGCAGCTTAGCGCAGACCGGGACTAGGACAGGTACGCAGTATTTT. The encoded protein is CASSLAQTGTRTGTQYF.

The CDR3 DNA sequence: TGTGCCAGCAGCTTATTTAACAGGGACACTGAAGCTTTCTTT. Its protein product is CASSLFNRDTEAFF. The rearrangement links TRBV7-2 to TRBJ1-1, with D perhaps TRBD1 (6 bases). Germline-derived CDR1 and CDR2 are SGHTA and FQGNSA. The CDR3 contains 14 residues. V was trimmed by 2 bases and J by 3 bases, leaving 10 bases between them. The variable domain in full, with the rest retrieved from reference TRBV7-2 and TRBJ1-1, is GAGVSQSPSNKVTEKGKDVELRCDPISGHTALYWYRQSLGQGLEFLIYFQGNSAPDKSGLPSDRFSAERTGGSVSTLTIQRTQQEDSAVYLCASSLFNRDTEAFFGQGTRLTVV.

CDR3: CASSNRDRGFMNTEAFF. CDR3 nucleotide sequence: TGTGCCAGTAGTAACCGGGACAGGGGCTTTATGAACACTGAAGCTTTCTTT. V gene TRBV19 combines with J gene TRBJ1-1; 10 bases match TRBD1. The length of the CDR3 is 17 residues. Trimming took 4 bases from V and 0 from J; bases not matched to a gene: 8. Germline V CDR1 and CDR2: LNHDA, SQIVND (reference sequence).

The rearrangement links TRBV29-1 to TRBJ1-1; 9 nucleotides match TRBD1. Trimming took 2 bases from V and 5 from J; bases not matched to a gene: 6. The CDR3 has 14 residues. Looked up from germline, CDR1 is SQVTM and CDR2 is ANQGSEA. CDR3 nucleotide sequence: TGCAGCGTTGAATACATCGACAGGGGGACTGAAGCTTTCTTT. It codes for CSVEYIDRGTEAFF.

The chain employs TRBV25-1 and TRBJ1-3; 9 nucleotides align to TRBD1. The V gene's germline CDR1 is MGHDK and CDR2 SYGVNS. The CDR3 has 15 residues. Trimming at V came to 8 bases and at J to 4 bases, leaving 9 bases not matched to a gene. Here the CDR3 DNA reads TGTGCCAGCCGGGACAGGGTAAGAAGCGGAAACACCATATATTTT. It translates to CASRDRVRSGNTIYF.